Listed here are 11 T cell receptor beta chains from one sample, sequenced in a study of blood T cell repertoires in COVID-19. Sequenced by immunoSEQ multiplex PCR; TCRdb stores in-frame clones only, minus some. Of 200,000 to 250,000 clones listed, 80% to 85% are singletons. Sequencing used peripheral blood. These receptors came from a woman aged 30 to 39 who had recovered from COVID-19.

This rearrangement joins TRBV28 to TRBJ1-2; 11 nucleotides align to TRBD1. The CDR3 runs 16 residues. After removal of 3 bases from V and 6 bases from J, the junction contained 9 bases not matched to a gene. Germline lookup yields CDR1 MDHEN and CDR2 SYDVKM. The CDR3 nucleotides are TGTGCCAGCAGTTTTTGGCGGACAGGGGGCGCGAATGGCTACACCTTC. It translates to CASSFWRTGGANGYTF.

The count of this clone is one. The chain is built from TRBV5-1 and TRBJ2-2; D is ambiguous. With 4 bases removed from V and 3 bases from J, the gap between germline ends came to 7 bases. The CDR3 sequence is 13 residues long. The germline gives CDR1 SGHRS, CDR2 YFSETQ. The CDR3 DNA follows: TGCGCCAGCAGCCCTACTTACACCGGGGAGCTGTTTTTT. This codes for CASSPTYTGELFF.

DNA of the CDR3: TGTGCCAGCAGTCCCCTGGCGGGAGGGCCGGTTAACGAGCAGTACTTC. This translates into CASSPLAGGPVNEQYF. The J gene is TRBJ2-7, the V gene TRBV27; 9 nucleotides align to TRBD2. CDR3 length: 16 residues. With V trimmed by 5 bases and J by 5 bases, 13 bases remained unmatched. Germline V CDR1 and CDR2: MNHEY, SMNVEV (reference sequence).

The V call is TRBV18, the J call TRBJ1-6; D possibly corresponds to TRBD1 (6 bases). The CDR3 is 13 residues long. CDR1 is KGHSH and CDR2 is LQKENI in the germline V gene. Deletions cut 4 bases from V and 5 bases from J, with 6 bases between. The CDR3 sequence is CASSQGDNSPLHF. In nucleotides, the CDR3 is TGTGCCAGCTCACAGGGGGATAATTCACCCCTCCACTTT.

The rearrangement uses TRBV9 and TRBJ2-7; 8 nucleotides align to TRBD2. V lost 3 bases and J lost 6; bases outside the gene matches: 8. In germline, CDR1 is SGDLS, CDR2 YYNGEE. This CDR3 spans 14 amino acids. The CDR3 DNA follows: TGTGCCAGCAGCGGTCTAGCGGGTTCGGTCGAGCAGTACTTC. Translated, it gives CASSGLAGSVEQYF.

In its sample, this clone was seen once. The chain carries TRBV7-2 and TRBJ2-5; 7 bases match TRBD1. Germline CDR1 is SGHTA and CDR2 is FQGNSA. The CDR3 contains 15 residues. V was clipped by 3 bases and J by 5 bases; unmatched bases: 9. In DNA form, the CDR3 reads TGTGCCAGCAGCTTCACTGAGGGGGCAATTGAGACCCAGTACTTC. Protein sequence: CASSFTEGAIETQYF.

The genes are TRBV5-1 and TRBJ1-2; maybe TRBD1 (6 bases). The V end lost 5 bases, the J end lost 7 bases, and 12 bases lay between the germline ends. Germline values: CDR1 SGHRS, CDR2 YFSETQ. The CDR3 length is 12 residues. The DNA of the CDR3 is TGCGCCAGCAGGCGTTCAGGGGCTGGCTACACCTTC. Its translation is CASRRSGAGYTF.

The V call is TRBV27, the J call TRBJ2-1, with D possibly TRBD2 on 5 matching bases. This CDR3 is 14 amino acids long. Deletions cut 3 bases from V and 4 bases from J, with 10 bases between. The V gene's germline CDR1 is MNHEY and CDR2 SMNVEV (reference sequence). CDR3 in amino acids: CASSFTDWYNEQFF. The CDR3 DNA sequence: TGTGCCAGCAGTTTTACGGACTGGTACAATGAGCAGTTCTTC.

The CDR3 bases are TGTGCCAGCTCACCCCCCCGTTTTAATAGTAATCTTGAGGCTTTCTTT. It yields the protein CASSPPRFNSNLEAFF. The J gene is TRBJ1-1, the V gene TRBV18; D call uncertain. Between the trimmed V and J ends, which lost 3 bases and 11 bases, there was a span of 25 bases. The CDR3 sequence is 16 residues long. Germline values: CDR1 KGHSH, CDR2 LQKENI.

This chain connects TRBV11-2 to TRBJ1-4; D may be TRBD1 (5 bases). The CDR3 contains 15 residues. Germline loops: CDR1 SGHAT, CDR2 FQNNGV. Trimming removed 1 base at V and 7 bases at J, with 13 bases between. CDR3 bases: TGTGCCAGCAGCTTAGTACCAGGGCGGAGTGAAAAACTGTTTTTT. Translated: CASSLVPGRSEKLFF. The full variable domain, in which reference TRBV11-2 and TRBJ1-4 provide the parts outside the CDR3, is EAGVAQSPRYKIIEKRQSVAFWCNPISGHATLYWYQQILGQGPKLLIQFQNNGVVDDSQLPKDRFSAERLKGVDSTLKIQPAKLEDSAVYLCASSLVPGRSEKLFFGSGTQLSVL.

The chain recombines TRBV27 with TRBJ1-6, with 7 positions matching TRBD1. The length of the CDR3 is 12 residues. Germline assignment: CDR1 MNHEY and CDR2 SMNVEV (reference sequence). With V trimmed by 5 bases and J by 14 bases, 6 bases remained unmatched. The CDR3 loop is CASSKDRLTLHF. The DNA of the CDR3 is TGTGCCAGCAGTAAGGACAGGCTCACCCTCCACTTT.